This T cell receptor beta chain was retrieved from a study of blood T cell repertoires in COVID-19. Background on the study: Samples representing acute and convalescent COVID-19 were sourced from the United States, Italy and Spain. In each case, the material was cDNA or gDNA derived from T cells, B-cell-depleted T cells, or PBMCs.

This clone has a single count. Original analysis: Estimation of nucleated cell counts relied on the amplification of reference gene primers. Libraries were prepared by immunoSEQ multiplex PCR; TCRdb keeps only in-frame clonotypes and omits some of them. D and trimming come from the DNA, and the V and J calls and clone size come from that table. The top ten clones hold roughly 2.7% of a sample with fewer than 250,000 clones, about four fifths of them seen once. Trimming took 3 bases from V and 8 from J, leaving 13 bases between them. The CDR3 spans 13 residues. CDR1 is MDHEN, CDR2 SYDVKM, per germline.

The V call is TRBV28, the J call TRBJ1-2; D not certain. This TCR derives from a woman in her thirties or forties with active or convalescent COVID-19. The sequenced material came from peripheral blood. CDR3 sequence (DNA): TGTGCCAGCAGTTTCACGGGTCCCGGGGGCTACACCTTC. It codes for CASSFTGPGGYTF.